The 8 T cell receptor beta chains reported below all come from one sample, sequenced in a study of OX40 agonist ivuxolimab in advanced cancers. Libraries were prepared through the immunoSEQ multiplex PCR assay. TCRdb's version of the immuneACCESS table is confined to in-frame rearrangements and falls short of the full clone set. An unresolved V gene accounts for under half of the shortfall where checked; the remainder is of unknown origin. The sample table records around 60,000 clones; approximately 90% of these occur just once. The ten top clones hold under 3.5% of the sample. The material was CD4+ or CD8+ T cells sorted from blood, obtained in a trial of the OX40 agonist ivuxolimab. The receptors were sampled from an adult with an advanced solid tumor such as melanoma, head and neck, liver or kidney cancer.

The rearrangement joins TRBV29-1 to TRBJ1-1; 9 bases are shared with TRBD1. The trim removed 3 bases at V and 5 bases at J, leaving 7 bases unmatched. The CDR3 length is 14 residues. Germline V gene lookup returns CDR1 SQVTM and CDR2 ANQGSEA. For the CDR3, the DNA is TGCAGCGTTGACGGAACGGACAGGGGAACTGAAGCTTTCTTT. Residues: CSVDGTDRGTEAFF.

V gene TRBV25-1 combines with J gene TRBJ1-3, with D tentatively TRBD1 (5 bases). The germline gives CDR1 MGHDK, CDR2 SYGVNS. V lost 7 bases and J 4 bases, leaving 8 bases between the germline ends. The CDR3 sequence is 12 residues long. The CDR3 coding sequence is TGTGCCAGCACAGGGCCCGGAAACACCATATATTTT. It translates to CASTGPGNTIYF.

This clone appeared a single time. The rearrangement joins TRBV30 to TRBJ1-5; the D is unclear. V lost 2 bases and J lost 4, with 9 bases in between. The CDR3 is made up of 13 amino acids. CDR1 and CDR2 (germline): GTSNPN, SVGIG (reference sequence). CDR3 amino acids: CAWSKGVNQPQHF. CDR3 nucleotide sequence: TGTGCCTGGAGTAAGGGAGTTAATCAGCCCCAGCATTTT.

The genes are TRBV6-6 and TRBJ2-1; TRBD2 matches at 9 bases. Unmatched junction bases numbered 13, after V lost 7 bases and J lost 6 bases. The germline V gene encodes CDR1 MNHNY and CDR2 SVGAGI (reference sequence). The CDR3 length is 16 residues. The CDR3, as DNA: TGTGCCAGCACCCTCACCCCAGCGGGAGGCAGCAATGAGCAGTTCTTC. It is translated as CASTLTPAGGSNEQFF.

The chain employs TRBV2 and TRBJ1-1, with 12 bases fitting TRBD1. CDR3 length: 16 residues. The V and J ends lost 7 bases and 6 bases, in that order; junction bases with no gene match: 12. The germline V gene has CDR1 SNHLY and CDR2 FYNNEI. CDR3 bases: TGTGCCAGCAAGTCCCGGGACAGGGGGCCGAGGGCTGAAGCTTTCTTT. Its translation: CASKSRDRGPRAEAFF.

The chain employs TRBV9 and TRBJ2-7; no clear D. The germline CDR1 and CDR2 sequences are SGDLS and YYNGEE. Trimming removed 3 bases from V and 3 bases from J, with 16 bases in between. The CDR3 runs 15 residues. The CDR3 sequence: CASSAGPLGLYEQYF. The CDR3 nucleotides read TGTGCCAGCAGCGCGGGCCCGCTGGGCCTCTACGAGCAGTACTTC.

V and J are TRBV4-1 and TRBJ1-2, with 8 bases that match TRBD1. The CDR3 is 17 amino acids. The germline CDR1 and CDR2 sequences are MGHRA and YSYEKL. V lost 2 bases to trimming and J lost 4 bases; unmatched junction nucleotides: 12. CDR3 loop: CASSQPGQEPRSYGYTF. Here the CDR3 DNA reads TGCGCCAGCAGCCAACCGGGACAGGAGCCTCGTAGCTATGGCTACACCTTC.

The chain uses TRBV7-9 and TRBJ2-5; D is undetermined. The J call could be wrong; TRBJ2-7 is a better fit for the DNA end. The germline V gene has CDR1 SEHNR and CDR2 FQNEAQ (reference sequence). The CDR3 totals 13 residues. The CDR3: CASSLAGGYEQYF. The DNA of the CDR3 is TGTGCCAGCAGCTTAGCGGGTGGTTACGAGCAGTACTTC.